This T cell receptor beta chain was captured by sequencing in a study of TIL therapy for anti-PD-1-resistant metastatic lung cancer. The overall study: Tumors had a median PD-L1 proportion score of 5% to 6.5%. Study-level points and caveats: The baseline peripheral repertoire was partially replaced by infused TIL clonotypes that later decayed. Treatment-naive, never-smoker and oncogene-addicted patients were overrepresented in this highly selected cohort.

The immunoSEQ assay was v3. Each library reached some 2 million read pairs, or about 5-6.5 million at deep level. Libraries were prepared by immunoSEQ multiplex PCR; TCRdb keeps only in-frame clonotypes and omits some of them. The profile shows 57,000 or so clones, around 90% of them singletons. This CDR3 region has 15 residues. Stated time point: pre-treatment sample, taken before nivolumab and TIL therapy. Concerning this clone itself: Antigen unknown.

The clonotype comes from a person aged 25-85 years with non-small cell lung cancer. Sequenced material: blood, taken at baseline. V usage is TRBV21-1 and J usage is TRBJ1-1. TRBV21-1 is given as a pseudogene. CDR3 DNA: TGTGCCAGCAGCAAAGGACCGGGGATGAACACTGAAGCTTTCTTT. It encodes CASSKGPGMNTEAFF.